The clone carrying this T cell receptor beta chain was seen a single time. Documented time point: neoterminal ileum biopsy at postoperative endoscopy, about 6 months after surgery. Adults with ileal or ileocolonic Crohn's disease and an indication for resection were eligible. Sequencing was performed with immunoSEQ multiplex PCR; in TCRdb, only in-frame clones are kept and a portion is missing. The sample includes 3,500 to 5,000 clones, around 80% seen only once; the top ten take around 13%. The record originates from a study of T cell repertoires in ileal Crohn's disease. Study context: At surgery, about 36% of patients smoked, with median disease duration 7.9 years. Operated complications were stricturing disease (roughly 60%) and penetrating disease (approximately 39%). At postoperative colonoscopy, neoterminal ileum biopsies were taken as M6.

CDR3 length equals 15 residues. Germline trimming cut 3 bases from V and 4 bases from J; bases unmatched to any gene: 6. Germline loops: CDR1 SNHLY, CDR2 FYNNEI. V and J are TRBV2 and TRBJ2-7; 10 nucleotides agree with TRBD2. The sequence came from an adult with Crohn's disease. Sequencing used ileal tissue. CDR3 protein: CASSDLSGGIYEQYF. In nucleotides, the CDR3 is TGTGCCAGCAGTGACCTTAGCGGGGGGATATACGAGCAGTACTTC.